A single sample is the source of the 4 T cell receptor beta chains below, sequenced in a study of cytomegalovirus exposure and HLA in healthy donors (dated by TCRdb to about 2017). The library was prepared using the immunoSEQ multiplex PCR assay. For the multiplex PCR, a mixture combining 60 forward primers for TCR Vbeta segments and 13 reverse primers for TCR Jbeta segments was used. TCRdb holds this immuneACCESS table with in-frame rearrangements only. Some clones are missing; in checked studies, unresolved V genes explain under half, and the rest has no known cause. The sample's table covers about 200,000 clones. The top ten constitute less than 0.9% of the sample. Sequences were obtained from PBMCs. Receptors were obtained from a boy aged 5-17 years in good health and CMV-seronegative.

The rearrangement joins TRBV4-1 to TRBJ2-3; D may be TRBD2 (6 bases). The V end was cut by 1 base, the J end by 5 bases, with 7 bases between. CDR3 size: 13 residues. Looked up from germline, CDR1 is MGHRA and CDR2 is YSYEKL. Here the CDR3 DNA reads TGCGCCAGCAGCCAAGCCGGGGGAGATACGCAGTATTTT. This gives the protein CASSQAGGDTQYF.

This chain joins TRBV4-1 and TRBJ2-1, with D possibly matching TRBD1 (5 bases). This CDR3 is built from 13 residues. Germline V lookup: CDR1 MGHRA, CDR2 YSYEKL. Deletions cut 0 bases from V and 15 bases from J, with 15 bases between. The CDR3 protein is CASSQDLGQWGFF. The CDR3 DNA follows: TGCGCCAGCAGCCAAGATCTGGGGCAGTGGGGGTTCTTC.

This chain joins TRBV6-1 and TRBJ1-5, with D uncertain. Germline V gene lookup returns CDR1 MNHNS and CDR2 SASEGT. Trimming took off 4 bases at V and 5 bases at J, with 21 bases between the two ends. The CDR3 covers 17 residues. The CDR3 loop is CASSANRPGTFHQPQHF. The CDR3 DNA follows: TGTGCCAGCAGTGCAAATAGACCGGGAACTTTCCATCAGCCCCAGCATTTT.

The rearrangement links TRBV5-1 to TRBJ2-3, with D possibly being TRBD1 (6 bases). V was cut by 7 bases and J by 4 bases, with 10 bases left in between. Germline V gene sequence: CDR1 SGHRS, CDR2 YFSETQ. The CDR3 totals 12 residues. The CDR3 nucleotides read TGCGCCAGCGCAGGGGCAGCAGATACGCAGTATTTT. Its translation: CASAGAADTQYF. Full variable domain (outside the CDR3, taken from reference TRBV5-1 and TRBJ2-3): KAGVTQTPRYLIKTRGQQVTLSCSPISGHRSVSWYQQTPGQGLQFLFEYFSETQRNKGNFPGRFSGRQFSNSRSEMNVSTLELGDSALYLCASAGAADTQYFGPGTRLTVL.